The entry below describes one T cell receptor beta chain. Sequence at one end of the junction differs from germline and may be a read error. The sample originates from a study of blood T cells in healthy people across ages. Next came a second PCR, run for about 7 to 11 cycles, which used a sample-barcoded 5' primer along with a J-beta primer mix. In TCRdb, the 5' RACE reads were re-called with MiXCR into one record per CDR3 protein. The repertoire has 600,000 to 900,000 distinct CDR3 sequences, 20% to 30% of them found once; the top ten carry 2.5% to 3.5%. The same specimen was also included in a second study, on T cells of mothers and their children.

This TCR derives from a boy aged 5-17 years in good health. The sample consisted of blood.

The CDR3 sequence is CASSLAEGQVTQYF. The CDR3 DNA is TGTGCCAGCAGCTTAGCTGAGGGCCAAGTGACCCAGTACTTC. The chain has TRBV7-6 and TRBJ2-5; possible D gene TRBD2, 5 bases. Germline values: CDR1 SGHVS, CDR2 FNYEAQ. CDR3 length: 14 amino acids.